This entry lists 3 T cell receptor beta chains sequenced from one sample in a study of blood T cells in healthy people across ages (dated by TCRdb to about 2015). Library creation used 5' RACE. The instrument was an Illumina HiSeq 2500. A second roughly 6 to 12 cycle PCR used a sample-barcoded 5' primer and a J-beta primer mix. In-frame beta chains were kept once TCRdb had trimmed the public reads at Q25 with fastp and called clones with MiXCR. Every entry covers one CDR3 protein and lists the most common genes and DNA from its rows. This sample lists 750,000 to 950,000 distinct CDR3 sequences; 29% were detected once. The biggest ten clones account for 10% of the sample. These data are also associated with another study on T cells of mothers and their children.

The sample taken for sequencing was blood. The receptor source for this set is a woman in her thirties or forties in good health.

Concerning this clonotype itself: The junction shows a germline mismatch at one end, possibly a read error. J is TRBJ1-2 and V is TRBV5-1; no definite D call. CDR3 length: 13 amino acids. Germline V gives CDR1 SGHRS, CDR2 YFSETQ. CDR3: CASSLVRHYGCTF. In DNA form, the CDR3 reads TGCGCCAGCAGCTTGGTACGGCACTATGGCTGCACCTTC. The whole variable domain, filled in from reference TRBV5-1 and TRBJ1-2, reads KAGVTQTPRYLIKTRGQQVTLSCSPISGHRSVSWYQQTPGQGLQFLFEYFSETQRNKGNFPGRFSGRQFSNSRSEMNVSTLELGDSALYLCASSLVRHYGCTFGSGTRLTVV.

As for this clonotype: A much larger clone lies one base from this, so it may be a read error. The chain employs TRBV7-2 and TRBJ2-7; a possible D gene is TRBD1 (6 bases). V was clipped by 6 bases and J by 1 base, with 13 bases between them. Germline V gives CDR1 SGHTA, CDR2 FQGNSA. CDR3 size: 14 residues. The chain's CDR3 is CASRSNRVSYEQYF. DNA of the CDR3: TGTGCCAGCAGGTCCAACAGGGTATCCTACGAGCAGTACTTC.

This clonotype showed up many times. V and J are TRBV18 and TRBJ2-7, with a weak D call TRBD2 (7 bases). V was clipped by 2 bases and J by 2 bases, with 10 bases between them. This CDR3 is 14 amino acids long. Looked up from germline, CDR1 is KGHSH and CDR2 is LQKENI. The CDR3 coding sequence is TGTGCCAGCTCACCAGGCGGGGGCCCCTACGAGCAGTACTTC. Its translation is CASSPGGGPYEQYF.